The T cell receptor beta chain described here comes from a study of T cells in Graves' hyperthyroidism and ophthalmopathy. RNA transcripts gave rise to amplified TCR beta CDR3 regions. Researchers ran a first-round RT-PCR on the TCR CDR3 using the HTBI primer set. TCRdb reprocessed the multiplex PCR reads via MiXCR and lists one record per CDR3 protein. Of about half a million distinct CDR3 sequences listed, about 22% are singletons. CDR1 SGHRS and CDR2 YFSETQ come from the germline V gene. V lost 6 bases and J lost 4, with 13 bases in between. The CDR3 covers 13 residues. Not enrolled were patients with uncontrolled infection, other autoimmune disease, pregnancy or lactation.

The sequencing sample was made of blood. J is TRBJ1-1 and V is TRBV5-1; D remains unclear. The source is a woman in her seventies with Graves' ophthalmopathy. The CDR3 spells CASNLERLTEAFF. The CDR3 region has the DNA TGCGCCAGCAATCTTGAAAGGCTCACTGAAGCTTTCTTT.